This is a list of T cell receptor beta chains from one sample in a study of blood T cell repertoires in COVID-19. Only in-frame clones appear in the TCRdb table, and some are missing; sequencing was by immunoSEQ multiplex PCR. This table holds about 130,000 clones, nearly 70% found once. The sample taken for sequencing was peripheral blood. These receptor sequences come from a woman in her sixties or seventies with acute or convalescent COVID-19. Each CDR3 is given with its conserved first and last residue. The D gene is left open where the match is weak. For some rows the clone size is stated as once, few or many, or as a class when expanded; others skip it.

>-|TRBV5-1|-|TRBJ1-1
TGCGCCAGCAGCTTGGAACAGGAGCTGAACACTGAAGCTTTCTTT
CASSLEQELNTEAFF
>-|TRBV7-8|TRBD1|TRBJ2-1
TGTGCCAGCAGCCTTCCTAGCCGGGACAGCTCCTACAATGAGCAGTTCTTC
CASSLPSRDSSYNEQFF
>-|TRBV2|-|TRBJ1-1
TGTGCCAGCACCCCCGGGAGAAAGGGGCGGATCACTGAAGCTTTCTTT
CASTPGRKGRITEAFF
>few|TRBV9|-|TRBJ2-3
TGTGCCAGCAGCGTCAAGGCGGCGAGCACAGATACGCAGTATTTT
CASSVKAASTDTQYF
>-|TRBV13|-|TRBJ1-6
TGTGCCAGCAGCTCGGGACAAAATAATTCACCCCTCCACTTT
CASSSGQNNSPLHF
>-|TRBV2|-|TRBJ2-5
TGTGCCAGCAGTGAAGAGGGGGAAGTAGAGACCCAGTACTTC
CASSEEGEVETQYF
>few|TRBV5-4|-|TRBJ1-1
TGTGCCAGCAGCTTGAGAGAGGTCGGAACTGAAGCTTTCTTT
CASSLREVGTEAFF
>-|TRBV18|TRBD1|TRBJ1-2
TGTGCCAGCGGACTTACAGGGGACTATGGCTACACCTTC
CASGLTGDYGYTF
>few|TRBV9|TRBD2|TRBJ2-5
TGTGCCAGCAGCGTAGGGGGTAGCGGGCCGACCCAGTACTTC
CASSVGGSGPTQYF
>-|TRBV10-3|-|TRBJ2-1
TGTGCCATCAGGGCCTTAGCGCGTACCTACAATGAGCAGTTCTTC
CAIRALARTYNEQFF
>many|TRBV7-9|TRBD1|TRBJ2-3
TGTGCCAGCAGCCCTGGACAGGGAGCTACAGATACGCAGTATTTT
CASSPGQGATDTQYF
>few|TRBV7-8|-|TRBJ1-2
TGTGCCAGCAGCTTAGGACAGGTCCCCCACTATGGCTACACCTTC
CASSLGQVPHYGYTF
>-|TRBV11-2|-|TRBJ1-1
TGTGCCAGCAGCTTAGGACTACAGGGTCGTAACATGAACACTGAAGCTTTCTTT
CASSLGLQGRNMNTEAFF
>-|TRBV19|TRBD1|TRBJ2-1
TGTACAGTACGGGACAGGGCCAATGAGCAGTTCTTC
CTVRDRANEQFF
>-|TRBV7-7|-|TRBJ1-6
TGTGCTAGCAGCTTAGCTGGGTTGCAGAAAAGGGGTGCTAATTCACCCCTCCACTTT
CASSLAGLQKRGANSPLHF
>-|TRBV7-8|TRBD2|TRBJ2-1
TGTGCCAGCAGCTTAGGGAGTTTAGCGGGGTACAATGAGCAGTTCTTC
CASSLGSLAGYNEQFF
>-|TRBV30|TRBD1|TRBJ1-4
TGTGCCGGCGGGACAGGGACTAATGAAAAACTGTTTTTT
CAGGTGTNEKLFF
>-|TRBV21-1|-|TRBJ1-5
TGTGCCAGCCTAGGGGTTGGTCAGCCCCAGCATTTT
CASLGVGQPQHF